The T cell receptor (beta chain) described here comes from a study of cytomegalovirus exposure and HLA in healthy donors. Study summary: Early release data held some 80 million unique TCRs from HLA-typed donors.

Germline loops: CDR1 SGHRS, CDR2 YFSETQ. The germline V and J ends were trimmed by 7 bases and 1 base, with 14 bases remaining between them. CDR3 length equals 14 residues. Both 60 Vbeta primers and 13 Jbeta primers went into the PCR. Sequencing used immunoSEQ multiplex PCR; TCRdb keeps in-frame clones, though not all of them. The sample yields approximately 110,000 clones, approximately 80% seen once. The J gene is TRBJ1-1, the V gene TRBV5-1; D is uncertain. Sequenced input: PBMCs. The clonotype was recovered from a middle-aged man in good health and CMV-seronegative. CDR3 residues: CASHENPWNTEAFF. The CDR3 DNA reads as TGCGCCAGCCACGAGAATCCATGGAACACTGAAGCTTTCTTT.